This paragraph reports one T cell receptor (beta chain). Its antigen is not known. The sample is drawn from a study of cytotoxic CD8 clonotypes in ibrutinib-treated CLL. Across the study: Complete response was seen in 2 patients and partial in some 24; 12 progressed and around 14 stayed remitted after a median roughly 70 months. Study-level points and caveats: Sampling of sustained-remission and progressing patients occurred at differing times. The public clonotypes identified were infrequent and showed contraction or stability on treatment.

The V and J ends lost 8 bases and 15 bases, in that order; junction bases with no gene match: 11. The CDR3 covers 11 residues. Germline V gene data show CDR1 as DFQATT and CDR2 as SNEGSKA (reference sequence). TCR beta libraries used 1.5 to 2 micrograms of DNA from cryopreserved PBMCs. Method: immunoSEQ multiplex PCR; TCRdb's copy keeps in-frame clones and lacks some. Of about 24,000 clones in the sample, under 85% were seen once. The sequence came from a human donor with chronic lymphocytic leukemia. Sample: PBMCs, taken before ibrutinib treatment. This sequence joins TRBV20-1 and TRBJ2-1; 9 bases are a match to TRBD2. In nucleotides, the CDR3 is TGCAGTTTTCATAGCGGGAGATGGCTGTTCTTC. Encoded protein: CSFHSGRWLFF.